Listed below are T cell receptor beta chains from one sample, sequenced in a study of cytomegalovirus exposure and HLA in healthy donors. Measured with immunoSEQ multiplex PCR; TCRdb has only the in-frame clones, and not every one. The sample has about 160,000 clones; approximately 81% are singletons. The specimen sequenced was PBMCs. The receptors were sampled from a young man in good health and CMV-seropositive. Each CDR3 is given with its conserved first and last residue. D genes are given only for firm matches. Clone sizes are given selectively: once, few, many, or a class where the clone is expanded.

v_call	j_call	clone_size	d_call	cdr3_aa	cdr3_nt
TRBV9	TRBJ2-5	.	.	CASSVNEDTSYQETQYF	TGTGCCAGCAGCGTCAACGAGGACACGTCGTACCAAGAGACCCAGTACTTC
TRBV7-2	TRBJ1-1	.	.	CASLPSDRNTEAFF	TGTGCCAGCCTTCCCTCCGACAGAAACACTGAAGCTTTCTTT
TRBV7-3	TRBJ1-1	once	.	CASSLERGTEAFF	TGTGCCAGCAGCCTAGAGCGAGGGACTGAAGCTTTCTTT
TRBV5-1	TRBJ2-5	.	TRBD2	CASSGGLAGGETQYF	TGCGCCAGCAGCGGGGGACTAGCGGGGGGGGAGACCCAGTACTTC
TRBV4-1	TRBJ1-1	.	TRBD1	CASSQARQGAGTEAFF	TGCGCCAGCAGCCAAGCCCGACAGGGGGCCGGGACTGAAGCTTTCTTT
TRBV18	TRBJ1-1	.	.	CASSPNPGFGTEAFF	TGTGCCAGCTCACCCAACCCGGGTTTCGGCACTGAAGCTTTCTTT
TRBV7-3	TRBJ1-6	.	.	CARAVSPEPYNSPLHF	TGTGCCAGGGCGGTGTCACCAGAACCCTATAATTCACCCCTCCACTTT
TRBV4-1	TRBJ1-4	.	.	CASSLRIESWEKLFF	TGCGCCAGCAGCCTTCGAATAGAGTCGTGGGAAAAACTGTTTTTT
TRBV7-9	TRBJ1-1	few	.	CASSSDRPMNTEAFF	TGTGCCAGCAGCTCGGACAGACCGATGAACACTGAAGCTTTCTTT
TRBV5-5	TRBJ2-7	.	TRBD1	CASSRDGTGQSYEQYF	TGTGCCAGCAGTCGTGACGGGACAGGGCAATCCTACGAGCAGTACTTC
TRBV6-1	TRBJ2-7	.	.	CASSARGYEQYF	TGTGCCAGCAGTGCTCGGGGCTACGAGCAGTACTTC
TRBV6-1	TRBJ1-3	.	.	CASSESVFSGNTIYF	TGTGCCAGCAGTGAGTCGGTATTCTCTGGAAACACCATATATTTT
TRBV7-2	TRBJ2-3	.	TRBD2	CASSLDVAGGPTTQYF	TGTGCCAGCAGCTTAGATGTTGCGGGGGGCCCTACGACGCAGTATTTT
TRBV27	TRBJ2-5	.	TRBD2	CASSVGGLAGEETQYF	TGTGCCAGCAGTGTAGGGGGACTAGCGGGAGAAGAGACCCAGTACTTC
TRBV5-1	TRBJ2-7	few	TRBD1	CASSRGQESYEQYF	TGCGCCAGCAGCCGAGGACAGGAGTCCTACGAGCAGTACTTC
TRBV10-3	TRBJ2-6	.	.	CAISESFLYSGANVLTF	TGTGCCATCAGTGAGTCTTTCTTATACTCTGGGGCCAACGTCCTGACTTTC
TRBV7-9	TRBJ1-2	.	.	CASSVYRDEDYGYTF	TGTGCCAGCAGCGTCTACAGGGATGAGGACTATGGCTACACCTTC
TRBV10-3	TRBJ2-7	.	.	CAISAVEGEQYF	TGTGCCATCAGTGCCGTGGAGGGCGAGCAGTACTTC
TRBV12-1	TRBJ2-2	once	.	CASSSLHDRAGELFF	TGTGCCAGCAGCTCTCTCCACGACAGGGCCGGGGAGCTGTTTTTT
TRBV19	TRBJ1-2	.	.	CASSISGLGGYTF	TGTGCCAGTAGTATCTCAGGTTTGGGTGGCTACACCTTC
TRBV5-1	TRBJ2-3	.	TRBD1	CASSLAPTGGASDTQYF	TGCGCCAGCAGCTTGGCCCCGACAGGGGGCGCATCAGATACGCAGTATTTT
TRBV5-1	TRBJ1-2	.	.	CASSLSDRLYGYTF	TGCGCCAGCAGCTTATCAGACAGGCTTTATGGCTACACCTTC
TRBV30	TRBJ1-1	once	.	CAWSPRTEAFF	TGTGCCTGGAGTCCTAGAACCGAAGCTTTCTTT
TRBV9	TRBJ2-7	few	.	CASSAQAQGSEQYF	TGTGCCAGCAGCGCACAGGCTCAGGGCAGCGAGCAGTACTTC
TRBV4-3	TRBJ2-7	.	TRBD2	CASSQGYVAQGGPLYEQYF	TGCGCCAGCAGCCAAGGTTATGTAGCCCAGGGAGGGCCCCTTTACGAGCAGTACTTC
TRBV2	TRBJ2-3	.	TRBD2	CASASAGTSTDTQYF	TGTGCCAGCGCATCAGCGGGGACTAGCACAGATACGCAGTATTTT
TRBV4-1	TRBJ1-5	.	TRBD1	CASSQIRGQGKGNQPQHF	TGCGCCAGCAGCCAGATAAGGGGACAGGGGAAGGGCAATCAGCCCCAGCATTTT
TRBV19	TRBJ2-3	few	.	CASSPTSSSTDTQYF	TGTGCCAGTAGTCCGACTAGTAGTTCCACAGATACGCAGTATTTT
TRBV6-5	TRBJ1-6	.	TRBD1	CASTGQVDYNSPLHF	TGTGCCAGCACCGGACAGGTCGACTATAATTCACCCCTCCACTTT
TRBV4-3	TRBJ2-7	.	.	CASSPSVSYEQYF	TGCGCCAGCAGCCCCTCGGTCTCCTACGAGCAGTACTTC
TRBV9	TRBJ2-7	few	TRBD1	CASSVGGGQGLGEQYF	TGTGCCAGCAGCGTAGGCGGGGGACAGGGGTTGGGTGAGCAGTACTTC
TRBV18	TRBJ1-1	.	.	CASSPPLTQNTEAFF	TGTGCCAGCTCACCTCCTCTAACCCAGAACACTGAAGCTTTCTTT
TRBV6-1	TRBJ1-1	.	.	CASTAVTEAFF	TGTGCCAGCACCGCGGTCACTGAAGCTTTCTTT
TRBV11-2	TRBJ2-7	.	TRBD1	CASSFGQGYEQYF	TGTGCCAGCAGCTTCGGACAGGGTTACGAGCAGTACTTC
TRBV6-5	TRBJ2-1	once	TRBD2	CASKESGAYNEQFF	TGTGCCAGTAAAGAGAGCGGGGCATACAATGAGCAGTTCTTC
TRBV7-2	TRBJ2-7	.	.	CASSFSLGGIYEQYF	TGTGCCAGCAGCTTTAGTTTAGGAGGGATCTACGAGCAGTACTTC
TRBV6-4	TRBJ2-3	.	TRBD1	CASSMDRESDTQYF	TGTGCCAGCAGCATGGACAGGGAATCAGATACGCAGTATTTT
TRBV5-6	TRBJ1-4	.	.	CASSFRTTGSNEKLFF	TGTGCCAGCAGCTTTAGAACAACAGGGTCTAATGAAAAACTGTTTTTT